This TCR beta chain was identified during a study of vaccination and CD4 T cells after COVID-19. As for the study in general: Post-COVID specimens were obtained a median 101 days after diagnosis (range 35 to 161).

Researchers used the Oncomine TCR Beta short-read assay to sequence DNA from cultured CD4+ T cells. Using its own MiXCR run on the PCR reads, TCRdb lists one record per CDR3 protein. The sample yields more than 9,500 distinct CDR3 sequences, under 50% seen once. This clonotype was picked up one time. Its target is not known. This sample's treatment: approximately 9-day PBMC culture with coronavirus spike peptide pools or control peptides (ViraFEST assay). Trimming took 0 bases from V and 1 from J; bases not matched to a gene: 4. Germline CDR1 and CDR2: SGHDN and FVKESK. The CDR3 runs 16 residues. The genes are TRBV14 and TRBJ2-3, with TRBD2 identical over 7 bases. The sample consisted of CD4+ T cells from blood, cultured in vitro. The receptor's source is a human donor who had recovered from COVID-19. DNA of the CDR3: TGTGCCAGCAGCCAAGATAAGGCGGGAGGCACAGATACGCAGTATTTT. It specifies CASSQDKAGGTDTQYF.